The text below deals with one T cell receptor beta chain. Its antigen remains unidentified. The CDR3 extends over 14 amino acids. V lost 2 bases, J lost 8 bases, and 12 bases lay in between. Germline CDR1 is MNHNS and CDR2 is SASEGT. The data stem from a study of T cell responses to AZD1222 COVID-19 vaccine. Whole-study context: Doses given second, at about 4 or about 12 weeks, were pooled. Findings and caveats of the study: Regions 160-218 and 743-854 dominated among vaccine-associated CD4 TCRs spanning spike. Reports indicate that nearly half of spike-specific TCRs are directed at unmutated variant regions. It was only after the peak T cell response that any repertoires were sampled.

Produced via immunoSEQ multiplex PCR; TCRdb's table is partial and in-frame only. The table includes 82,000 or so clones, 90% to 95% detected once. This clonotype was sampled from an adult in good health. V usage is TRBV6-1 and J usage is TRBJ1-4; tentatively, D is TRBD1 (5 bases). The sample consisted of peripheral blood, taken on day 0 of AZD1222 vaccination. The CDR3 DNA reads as TGTGCCAGCAGTGAATTCAGGGAAGACGAAAAACTGTTTTTT. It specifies CASSEFREDEKLFF.